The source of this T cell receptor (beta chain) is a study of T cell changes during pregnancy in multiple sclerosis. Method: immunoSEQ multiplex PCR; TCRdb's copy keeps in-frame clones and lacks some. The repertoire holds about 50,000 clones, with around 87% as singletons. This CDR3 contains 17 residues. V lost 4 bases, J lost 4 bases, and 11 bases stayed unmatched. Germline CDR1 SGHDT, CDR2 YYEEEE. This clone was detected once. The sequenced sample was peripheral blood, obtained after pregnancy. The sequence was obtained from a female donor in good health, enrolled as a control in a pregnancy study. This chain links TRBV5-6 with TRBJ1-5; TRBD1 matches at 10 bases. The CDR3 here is CASSRFRQGAGNQPQHF. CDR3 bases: TGTGCCAGCAGCAGATTTAGACAGGGGGCGGGTAATCAGCCCCAGCATTTT.